This is a list of T cell receptor beta chains from one sample in a study of blood T cell repertoires in COVID-19. Repertoires were generated with immunoSEQ multiplex PCR, while TCRdb's copy carries only in-frame clones and drops some. There are 120,000 or so clones in the sample; 69% occur only once, and around 2% lies in the top ten. The sequenced sample consisted of peripheral blood. These receptors all stem from a woman aged 70-85 years with acute or convalescent COVID-19. Both conserved end residues are part of each CDR3. D genes are given only for firm matches. The listing skips clone size in some rows; elsewhere it reads once, few, many or a size class.

>TRBV27|19|NA|TRBJ2-1|TRBD2
CASLAGSSGAFVSYNEQFF
TGTGCCAGCCTCGCCGGATCGAGCGGGGCTTTTGTTTCCTACAATGAGCAGTTCTTC
>TRBV2|14|NA|TRBJ2-7|NA
CASRERTGFNEQYF
TGTGCCAGCAGAGAAAGAACAGGGTTCAACGAGCAGTACTTC
>TRBV18|13|NA|TRBJ2-1|NA
CASSRSQGDEQFF
TGTGCCAGCTCACGTTCCCAAGGGGATGAGCAGTTCTTC
>TRBV29-1|12|NA|TRBJ2-5|NA
CSVGGQQETQYF
TGCAGCGTGGGGGGACAGCAAGAGACCCAGTACTTC
>TRBV29-1|11|few|TRBJ1-4|NA
CSVLRDTRVFF
TGCAGCGTCCTACGGGACACCAGGGTGTTTTTT
>TRBV7-9|13|NA|TRBJ1-1|NA
CASSLVGVTEAFF
TGTGCCAGCAGCCTAGTCGGGGTGACTGAAGCTTTCTTT
>TRBV2|15|NA|TRBJ2-5|NA
CASSEEETLGETQYF
TGTGCCAGCAGTGAAGAGGAGACTCTCGGGGAGACCCAGTACTTC
>TRBV7-2|14|NA|TRBJ1-2|NA
CASSLVLTGYGYTF
TGTGCCAGCAGCTTAGTACTTACTGGCTATGGCTACACCTTC
>TRBV2|12|NA|TRBJ1-5|NA
CASRRGNQPQHF
TGTGCCAGCAGGAGGGGCAATCAGCCCCAGCATTTT
>TRBV6-5|16|NA|TRBJ2-2|NA
CASSYSIAGNAGELFF
TGTGCCAGCAGTTACTCGATTGCAGGGAACGCCGGGGAGCTGTTTTTT
>TRBV28|16|NA|TRBJ2-2|TRBD1
CASSPGTGVYTGELFF
TGTGCCAGCAGTCCTGGGACAGGGGTATACACCGGGGAGCTGTTTTTT
>TRBV7-8|14|few|TRBJ1-1|TRBD1
CASSSWTGGTEAFF
TGTGCCAGCAGCTCCTGGACAGGGGGCACTGAAGCTTTCTTT
>TRBV9|16|NA|TRBJ2-3|TRBD2
CASSDPGTSVQDTQYF
TGTGCCAGCAGCGACCCCGGGACTAGCGTTCAAGATACGCAGTATTTT
>TRBV2|13|NA|TRBJ2-7|NA
CASSPDRDYEQYF
TGTGCCAGCAGTCCGGACAGAGACTACGAGCAGTACTTC
>TRBV25-1|14|NA|TRBJ2-3|NA
CASREGAGIDTQYF
TGTGCCAGCAGGGAAGGGGCAGGGATAGATACGCAGTATTTT
>TRBV9|16|few|TRBJ2-3|NA
CASSVASGGVGDTQYF
TGTGCCAGCAGCGTAGCTTCTGGCGGGGTGGGAGATACGCAGTATTTT
>TRBV5-1|15|NA|TRBJ2-5|TRBD1
CASSPLTTGMETQYF
TGCGCCAGCAGCCCCCTCACGACAGGGATGGAGACCCAGTACTTC
>TRBV18|15|NA|TRBJ1-4|TRBD1
CASSLRTGPNEKLFF
TGTGCCAGCTCACTAAGGACAGGCCCTAATGAAAAACTGTTTTTT
>TRBV19|13|few|TRBJ1-2|TRBD1
CASSIAPGGGYTF
TGTGCCAGTAGTATAGCGCCAGGGGGCGGCTACACCTTC
>TRBV13|14|NA|TRBJ2-3|TRBD2
CASSLGSGGDTQYF
TGTGCCAGCAGCTTAGGTAGCGGGGGAGATACGCAGTATTTT
>TRBV9|17|NA|TRBJ1-3|NA
CASSVVPGEPPGNTIYF
TGTGCCAGCAGCGTTGTACCGGGAGAACCCCCTGGAAACACCATATATTTT
>TRBV5-1|12|NA|TRBJ2-7|NA
CASSLMENEQYF
TGCGCCAGCAGCTTGATGGAGAACGAGCAGTACTTC
>TRBV4-1|16|NA|TRBJ2-3|TRBD1
CASSRLQGVSTDTQYF
TGCGCCAGCAGCCGCCTACAGGGGGTTAGCACAGATACGCAGTATTTT
>TRBV29-1|12|few|TRBJ2-7|NA
CSVAIGVLEQYF
TGCAGCGTTGCAATAGGGGTGTTGGAGCAGTACTTC
>TRBV5-4|16|NA|TRBJ2-1|TRBD2
CASSRTSGRDGNEQFF
TGTGCCAGCAGCCGGACTAGCGGGAGGGATGGCAATGAGCAGTTCTTC
>TRBV5-4|15|NA|TRBJ2-5|NA
CASSFRRTNQETQYF
TGTGCCAGCAGCTTTCGGAGGACTAATCAAGAGACCCAGTACTTC
>TRBV29-1|12|many|TRBJ1-1|NA
CSVADRFTEAFF
TGCAGCGTTGCTGACAGGTTCACTGAAGCTTTCTTT
>TRBV2|14|NA|TRBJ2-1|NA
CASREETGYNEQFF
TGTGCCAGCAGGGAAGAGACCGGGTACAATGAGCAGTTCTTC
>TRBV3-1/TRBV3-2|12|once|TRBJ2-1|NA
CASSLYGDEQFF
TGTGCCAGCAGCCTGTACGGGGATGAGCAGTTCTTC